This T cell receptor (beta chain) was profiled in a study of blood T cell repertoires in COVID-19. Overall study context: Sample material is recorded as cDNA or gDNA derived from T cells, B-cell-depleted T cells, or PBMCs.

Original handling: Reference gene primer amplification yielded estimated nucleated cell counts. Sequencing used immunoSEQ multiplex PCR; TCRdb keeps in-frame clones, though not all of them. Clone size and the V and J calls come from that table; the DNA yielded D and trimming. The data contain over 50,000 clones, about 81% of them singletons. Germline V lookup: CDR1 MDHEN, CDR2 SYDVKM. CDR3 size: 16 residues. The V end was cut by 3 bases, the J end by 4 bases, with 18 bases between. The material sequenced was peripheral blood. The source of this sequence is a man aged 80 or over with acute or convalescent COVID-19. The gene calls are TRBV28 and TRBJ1-2, with TRBD1 as a possible D gene (6 bases). The CDR3, as DNA: TGTGCCAGCAGTTTGATGGACAGCCTGTTTTTCTATGGCTACACCTTC. As protein: CASSLMDSLFFYGYTF.